These 21 T cell receptor beta chains were sequenced from one sample in a study of T cell responses to AZD1222 COVID-19 vaccine. Assay: immunoSEQ multiplex PCR; the TCRdb copy retains only in-frame clones and omits some. Of roughly 80,000 clones listed, 90% are singletons. The sample was peripheral blood, taken 28 days after the second AZD1222 dose. The receptor set was obtained from an adult who received the AZD1222 COVID-19 vaccine.

DNA for the CDR3: TGTGCCAGCACCCTTGAGGGAGGGACGTCCTACGAGCAGTACTTC. Protein: CASTLEGGTSYEQYF. The genes are TRBV5-6 and TRBJ2-7; TRBD2 aligns across 7 bases. J gave up 1 base and V 6 bases, and 10 bases lay outside the gene matches. The CDR3 length is 15 residues. Germline V gene sequence: CDR1 SGHDT, CDR2 YYEEEE.

This clone occurred a few times. The chain has TRBV13 and TRBJ2-7, with 10 bases fitting TRBD2. V dropped 5 bases and J dropped 0; count of bases not matched to a gene: 13. The CDR3 has 18 residues. Germline V gives CDR1 PRHDT, CDR2 FYEKMQ (reference sequence). CDR3 sequence: CASSPQGSGRANSYEQYF. The CDR3 DNA is TGTGCCAGCAGCCCCCAGGGGAGCGGGAGGGCCAACTCCTACGAGCAGTACTTC.

The J gene is TRBJ2-3, the V gene TRBV3-1 (or the pseudogene TRBV3-2); weak D call: TRBD1 (6 bases). Germline assignment: CDR1 LGHDT and CDR2 YNNKEL (reference sequence). The CDR3 spans 14 residues. V was pared by 4 bases and J by 0 bases, with 8 bases between. Here the CDR3 reads CASSRGQSTDTQYF. The CDR3 region has the DNA TGTGCCAGCAGCCGAGGACAGAGCACAGATACGCAGTATTTT.

V usage is TRBV7-9 and J usage is TRBJ2-4; unclear D gene. V dropped 1 base and J dropped 6 bases, with 10 bases sitting between them. Germline V gene data show CDR1 as SEHNR and CDR2 as FQNEAQ (reference sequence). The CDR3 covers 14 residues. CDR3 residues: CASSLGGDLNIQYF. The DNA of the CDR3 is TGTGCCAGCAGCTTAGGGGGTGACCTAAACATTCAGTACTTC.

The chain employs TRBV27 and TRBJ1-2, with a weak D call TRBD1 (5 bases). V gave up 5 bases and J gave up 4 bases, with 17 bases separating them. CDR1 is MNHEY and CDR2 is SMNVEV in the germline V gene (reference sequence). This CDR3 comprises 15 residues. The CDR3 bases are TGTGCCAGCAGTACCGACAGAGGGAGACTCTATGGCTACACCTTC. Translation: CASSTDRGRLYGYTF.

V and J are TRBV5-5 and TRBJ1-1; 7 nucleotides align to TRBD1. V was clipped by 3 bases and J by 4 bases; unmatched bases: 3. CDR3 length: 13 amino acids. Germline values: CDR1 SGHKS, CDR2 YYEKEE (reference sequence). CDR3 in DNA: TGTGCCAGCAGCTGGGACAGCACCACTGAAGCTTTCTTT. Amino acid sequence: CASSWDSTTEAFF.

V and J are TRBV27 and TRBJ1-2; D remains ambiguous. Germline assignment: CDR1 MNHEY and CDR2 SMNVEV (reference sequence). V gave up 5 bases and J gave up 2 bases, with 15 bases separating them. CDR3 size: 15 residues. The CDR3 sequence: CASSQSSPRNYGYTF. As DNA, the CDR3 is TGTGCCAGCAGTCAATCGTCGCCTAGGAACTATGGCTACACCTTC.

This clone was counted a single time. This chain's CDR3 is CASSVGFGSGNTIYF. Written as DNA, the CDR3 is TGTGCCAGCAGCGTAGGGTTTGGGTCTGGAAACACCATATATTTT. The rearrangement uses TRBV9 and TRBJ1-3; D uncertain. Trimming left V 0 bases short and J 1 base short, with 8 bases between. This CDR3 is built from 15 residues. Per the germline V gene, CDR1 is SGDLS and CDR2 is YYNGEE.

The CDR3 region is CASSIGGGVYEQYF. The CDR3 DNA reads as TGTGCCAGTAGTATTGGAGGGGGCGTATACGAGCAGTACTTC. The chain links TRBV19 to TRBJ2-7, with TRBD1 as a possible D gene (7 bases). Germline V gene data show CDR1 as LNHDA and CDR2 as SQIVND (reference sequence). CDR3 length: 14 amino acids. V lost 3 bases, J lost 4 bases, and 13 bases lay in between.

The chain employs TRBV5-1 and TRBJ2-2; 7 positions match TRBD2. Trimming cost V 2 bases and J 3 bases; bases outside gene matches: 1. Germline V gene sequence: CDR1 SGHRS, CDR2 YFSETQ. This CDR3 is 14 amino acids long. This CDR3 is CASSFAGDTGELFF. CDR3 nucleotide sequence: TGCGCCAGCAGCTTCGCGGGGGACACCGGGGAGCTGTTTTTT. The full variable domain, completed using reference TRBV5-1 and TRBJ2-2, is KAGVTQTPRYLIKTRGQQVTLSCSPISGHRSVSWYQQTPGQGLQFLFEYFSETQRNKGNFPGRFSGRQFSNSRSEMNVSTLELGDSALYLCASSFAGDTGELFFGEGSRLTVL.

This clone was seen more than once but under ten times. The chain couples TRBV4-1 to TRBJ2-7, with 7 bases lining up with TRBD2. This CDR3 is 20 amino acids long. V dropped 3 bases and J dropped 3; count of bases not matched to a gene: 23. Germline CDR1 and CDR2: MGHRA and YSYEKL. CDR3 DNA: TGCGCCAGCAGCCACCCCTTAACGCGGGGGTTACCCCTCCGGAGCTACGAGCAGTACTTC. Protein: CASSHPLTRGLPLRSYEQYF.

This chain uses TRBV11-3 with TRBJ2-3, with 12 bases that match TRBD2. The CDR3 has 17 residues. J was trimmed by 5 bases and V by 6 bases; bases with no gene match: 12. Germline V lookup: CDR1 SGHNT, CDR2 YENEEA. The CDR3, as DNA: TGTGCCAGCAGTTCGCGACTAGCGGGAGATGAGGTAGATACGCAGTATTTT. Residues: CASSSRLAGDEVDTQYF.

This clone was found once. This chain joins TRBV9 and TRBJ2-5; D may be TRBD2 (6 bases). CDR1 is SGDLS, CDR2 YYNGEE, per germline. Between the trimmed V and J ends, which lost 3 bases and 0 bases, there was a span of 9 bases. The CDR3 extends over 14 amino acids. DNA for the CDR3: TGTGCCAGCAGCGAGGGACTGTACCAAGAGACCCAGTACTTC. Residues: CASSEGLYQETQYF.

J is TRBJ1-2 and V is TRBV15, with 7 bases lining up with TRBD1. There are 14 residues in the CDR3. CDR1 is LNHNV, CDR2 YYDKDF, per germline (reference sequence). V lost 3 bases, J lost 2 bases, and 3 bases stayed unmatched. CDR3 nucleotides: TGTGCCACCAGCAGGTACAGGGGAAACTATGGCTACACCTTC. This sequence encodes CATSRYRGNYGYTF.

The J gene is TRBJ1-2, the V gene TRBV3-1 (or the pseudogene TRBV3-2); tentatively, D is TRBD1 (5 bases). This CDR3 has 14 amino acids. Germline lookup yields CDR1 LGHDT and CDR2 YNNKEL (reference sequence). V was pared by 3 bases and J by 3 bases, with 11 bases between. In DNA form, the CDR3 reads TGTGCCAGCAGCCACAGACAGATTTACTATGGCTACACCTTC. Translated, it gives CASSHRQIYYGYTF.

The rearrangement joins TRBV5-5 to TRBJ2-7, with 9 bases fitting TRBD1. Germline CDR1 is SGHKS and CDR2 is YYEKEE (reference sequence). This CDR3 is 14 amino acids long. The trim removed 2 bases at V and 6 bases at J, leaving 6 bases unmatched. The CDR3 region is CASSFRDRVPEQYF. CDR3 in DNA: TGTGCCAGCAGCTTCCGGGACAGGGTCCCCGAGCAGTACTTC.

V gene TRBV29-1 combines with J gene TRBJ1-2; perhaps TRBD1 as D (5 bases). The V gene lost 4 bases and the J gene lost 1 base, with 10 bases spanning the gap. This CDR3 comprises 13 residues. Germline V gene sequence: CDR1 SQVTM, CDR2 ANQGSEA. DNA for the CDR3: TGCAGCGTTGTCGTGGGGGGTAACTATGGCTACACCTTC. This gives the protein CSVVVGGNYGYTF.

The chain recombines TRBV3-1 (or the pseudogene TRBV3-2) with TRBJ2-1; tentative D call: TRBD2 (6 bases). Germline CDR1 is LGHDT and CDR2 is YNNKEL (reference sequence). V lost 2 bases and J lost 7, with 9 bases in between. This CDR3 has 13 residues. The CDR3 nucleotides are TGTGCCAGCAGCCAACCCCGGGAGAATGAGCAGTTCTTC. Its translation: CASSQPRENEQFF.

This clone occurred a few times. This rearrangement joins TRBV10-3 to TRBJ1-1; D is uncertain. CDR1 and CDR2 from the germline V gene are ENHRY and SYGVKD. V was cut by 4 bases and J by 9 bases, with 12 bases left in between. The CDR3 is 12 amino acids. DNA for the CDR3: TGTGCCATCAGTGGCATGGCGGAAAAAGCTTTCTTT. Translated, it gives CAISGMAEKAFF.

DNA for the CDR3: TGTGCCAGCAGCTTACGGCAGGGGACAGATACGCAGTATTTT. Its protein product is CASSLRQGTDTQYF. The gene calls are TRBV11-2 and TRBJ2-3; TRBD1 might be the D (6 bases). Germline V gene lookup returns CDR1 SGHAT and CDR2 FQNNGV. V lost 2 bases and J lost 3, with 9 bases in between. This CDR3 has 14 residues.

The genes are TRBV4-1 and TRBJ2-5; D remains ambiguous. Trimming took off 0 bases at V and 1 base at J, with 9 bases between the two ends. The CDR3 loop spans 15 amino acids. The germline gives CDR1 MGHRA, CDR2 YSYEKL. CDR3 nucleotides: TGCGCCAGCAGCCAAGAACCCTATATCCAAGAGACCCAGTACTTC. Protein product: CASSQEPYIQETQYF.